This TCR beta chain was sequenced during a study of T cells expressing NK-cell markers. The overall study: TCR beta repertoires came from sorted CD3+CD56+NKG2C+, CD3+CD56+NKG2C- and CD3+CD56-NKG2C+ T cells. Within the sequenced cohort of eight donors, seven exhibited HCMV seropositivity and one was seronegative. Study-level results: Dominant NKG2C+ clonotypes accounted for roughly 1.0-8% of CD8+ T cells in more than 5 donors.

With the 5' RACE reads reprocessed, TCRdb shows one record per CDR3 protein and no DNA. This sample's table reports 500,000 to 600,000 distinct CDR3 sequences. Looked up from germline, CDR1 is MGHRA and CDR2 is YSYEKL. This CDR3 comprises 16 residues. About this clonotype itself: Its cognate antigen is unknown.

The specimen was blood T cells: a sorted CD56 or NKG2C T cell subset, CD4+ or CD8+ T cells, or bulk PBMC T cells (not recorded which). The receptor was derived from a man between 18 and 35 years old in good health. The chain combines TRBV4-1 with TRBJ2-1; absent DNA, TCRdb's TRBD1 call cannot be checked. CDR3 region: CASSQETGNGYSEQFF.